This T cell receptor beta chain was identified in a study of CD8+ T cells in alopecia areata. The study's findings and limits: For patients receiving tofacitinib, scalp clonality and expanded CD8+ clones among the top 100 significantly decreased. Resident alphabeta T cells of normal skin are also sequenced in scalp samples.

CDR3 size: 15 residues. V lost 2 bases and J lost 4; bases outside the gene matches: 4. Germline CDR1 is SGHAT and CDR2 is FQNNGV. Treatment: oral pan-JAK inhibitor, 5-10 mg twice daily. Researchers gathered lesional scalp punch biopsies and peripheral blood from patients with alopecia areata. cDNA reverse transcribed from extracted RNA served as the sequencing template. Measured with immunoSEQ multiplex PCR; TCRdb has only the in-frame clones, and not every one. The sample lists about 210,000 clones; around three fifths were seen once. This clone turned up a few times. Its antigen is still unknown. This clonotype was obtained from a human donor with alopecia areata. The chain recombines TRBV11-2 with TRBJ1-4, with TRBD1 matching 7 bases. The material sequenced was CD4+ T cells sorted from blood, taken at week 4, from a patient treated with tofacitinib. In DNA, the CDR3 is TGTGCCAGCAGCTTATTGGGACAGCTTAATGAAAAACTGTTTTTT. As protein: CASSLLGQLNEKLFF.